The 8 T cell receptor beta chains in this list originate from one sample, sequenced in a study of T cell responses to AZD1222 COVID-19 vaccine. Only in-frame clones appear in the TCRdb table, and some are missing; sequencing was by immunoSEQ multiplex PCR. Among 90,000 to 120,000 clones, nearly 95% were seen once, and the ten largest hold around 4.7%. The sequencing used peripheral blood, collected on day 0 of AZD1222 vaccination. All receptors derive from an adult in good health.

The gene calls are TRBV6-5 and TRBJ2-3; 7 bases align to TRBD2. The CDR3 has 15 amino acids. The V gene end was trimmed by 0 bases and the J gene end by 5 bases; junction bases not matched to a gene: 5. CDR1 MNHEY and CDR2 SVGAGI come from the germline V gene. DNA of the CDR3: TGTGCCAGCAGTTACTCGAAGCGGGATATAGATACGCAGTATTTT. Translation gives CASSYSKRDIDTQYF.

The chain links TRBV3-1 (or the pseudogene TRBV3-2) to TRBJ2-4, with 7 bases that match TRBD2. Trimming removed 4 bases from V and 8 bases from J; junction bases left unmatched: 8. Germline loops: CDR1 LGHDT, CDR2 YNNKEL (reference sequence). The CDR3 contains 14 residues. In nucleotides, the CDR3 is TGTGCCAGCAGCCGGGAGGGCCTCTATGACATTCAGTACTTC. Translation gives CASSREGLYDIQYF.

The chain combines TRBV4-1 with TRBJ2-7; D might be TRBD2 (6 bases). Germline V CDR1 and CDR2: MGHRA, YSYEKL. The CDR3 is 16 amino acids. The ends were cut back, 2 bases at V and 5 bases at J, with 19 bases in the middle. The CDR3 coding sequence is TGCGCCAGCAGCCAACCCCTGATGGGAGGAGGAAACGAGCAGTACTTC. Translation: CASSQPLMGGGNEQYF.

This clone is a singleton in its sample. This rearrangement joins TRBV4-1 to TRBJ2-3, with a tentative D call TRBD2 (6 bases). There are 16 residues in the CDR3. The germline V gene has CDR1 MGHRA and CDR2 YSYEKL. The germline V and J ends were trimmed by 1 base and 4 bases, with 15 bases remaining between them. In DNA, the CDR3 is TGCGCCAGCAGCCAAGGGCCCACTTCGGGAGCAGATACGCAGTATTTT. As protein: CASSQGPTSGADTQYF.

The rearrangement links TRBV19 to TRBJ1-1, with D possibly matching TRBD1 (5 bases). The CDR3 consists of 14 residues. Germline V gives CDR1 LNHDA, CDR2 SQIVND (reference sequence). V was shortened by 6 bases and J by 1 base, with 12 bases between the two germline ends. CDR3 region: CASREDGGNTEAFF. CDR3 bases: TGTGCCAGTAGAGAAGACGGGGGGAACACTGAAGCTTTCTTT.

This clone was observed a single time. This chain joins TRBV2 and TRBJ1-5; maybe TRBD1 (5 bases). Trimming cost V 6 bases and J 3 bases, with 6 bases left between them. The CDR3 consists of 12 residues. CDR1 SNHLY and CDR2 FYNNEI come from the germline V gene. The CDR3 DNA reads as TGTGCCAGCAGAGGGGACAATCAGCCCCAGCATTTT. It translates to CASRGDNQPQHF.

The chain uses TRBV28 and TRBJ2-3, with TRBD2 matching 14 bases. The V and J ends lost 6 bases and 2 bases, in that order; junction bases with no gene match: 7. The CDR3 contains 17 residues. Germline lookup yields CDR1 MDHEN and CDR2 SYDVKM. CDR3 coding DNA: TGTGCCAGCAGCACCCCGGGACTAGCGGGAGACACAGATACGCAGTATTTT. It specifies CASSTPGLAGDTDTQYF.

As concerns this clone: Other DNA sequences of this sample code for an identical CDR3. V usage is TRBV9 and J usage is TRBJ2-1, with D perhaps assigned TRBD1 or TRBD2 (5 bases each). The CDR3 totals 13 residues. The V end lost 2 bases, the J end lost 6 bases, and 9 bases lay between the germline ends. Germline V lookup: CDR1 SGDLS, CDR2 YYNGEE. Written as DNA, the CDR3 is TGTGCCAGCAGCGTCGCCGGGACCAATGAGCAGTTCTTC. Protein product: CASSVAGTNEQFF.